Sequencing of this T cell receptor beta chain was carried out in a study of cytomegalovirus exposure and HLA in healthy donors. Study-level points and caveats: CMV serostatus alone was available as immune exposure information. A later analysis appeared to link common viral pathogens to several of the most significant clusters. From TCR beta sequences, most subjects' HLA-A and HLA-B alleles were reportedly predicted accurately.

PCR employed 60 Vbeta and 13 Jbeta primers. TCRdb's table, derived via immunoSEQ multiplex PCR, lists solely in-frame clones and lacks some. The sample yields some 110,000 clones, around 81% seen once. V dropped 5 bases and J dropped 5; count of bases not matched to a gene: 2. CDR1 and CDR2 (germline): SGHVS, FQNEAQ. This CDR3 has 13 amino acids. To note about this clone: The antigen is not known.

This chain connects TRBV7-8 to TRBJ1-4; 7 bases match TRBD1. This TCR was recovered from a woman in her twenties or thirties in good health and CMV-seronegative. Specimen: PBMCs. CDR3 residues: CASSRDRNEKLFF. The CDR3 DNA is TGTGCCAGCAGCCGGGACAGAAATGAAAAACTGTTTTTT. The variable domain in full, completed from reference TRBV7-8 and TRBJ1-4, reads GAGVSQSPRYKVAKRGQDVALRCDPISGHVSLFWYQQALGQGPEFLTYFQNEAQLDKSGLPSDRFFAERPEGSVSTLKIQRTQQEDSAVYLCASSRDRNEKLFFGSGTQLSVL.